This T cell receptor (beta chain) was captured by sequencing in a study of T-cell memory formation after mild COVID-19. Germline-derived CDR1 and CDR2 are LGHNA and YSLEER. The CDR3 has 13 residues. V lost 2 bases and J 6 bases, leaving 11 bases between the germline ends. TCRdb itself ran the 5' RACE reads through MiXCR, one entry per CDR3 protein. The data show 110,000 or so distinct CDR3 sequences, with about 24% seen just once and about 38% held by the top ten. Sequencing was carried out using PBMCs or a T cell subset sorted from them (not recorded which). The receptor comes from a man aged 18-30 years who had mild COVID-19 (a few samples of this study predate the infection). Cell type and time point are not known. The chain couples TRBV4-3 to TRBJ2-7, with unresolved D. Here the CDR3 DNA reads TGCGCCAGCAGCCAACTGGCCTGGGGCGAGCAGTACTTC. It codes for CASSQLAWGEQYF.